Shown below are 30 T cell receptor beta chains from a single sample sequenced in a study of cytomegalovirus exposure and HLA in healthy donors. The PCR contained 60 Vbeta and 13 Jbeta primers. Repertoires were generated with immunoSEQ multiplex PCR, while TCRdb's copy carries only in-frame clones and drops some. The repertoire holds around 130,000 clones, over 75% seen once, with less than 2% in the top ten. Material for sequencing was PBMCs. These receptors came from a man aged 35 to 55 in good health and CMV-seronegative.

The genes are TRBV5-5 and TRBJ2-3; 11 bases align to TRBD1. Germline V gene lookup returns CDR1 SGHKS and CDR2 YYEKEE (reference sequence). The CDR3 extends over 16 amino acids. The V and J ends lost 2 bases and 5 bases, in that order; junction bases with no gene match: 7. The CDR3 nucleotides are TGTGCCAGCAGCTTCCGGGACAGGGGGATTCAAGATACGCAGTATTTT. Its translation: CASSFRDRGIQDTQYF. Supplemented by reference TRBV5-5 and TRBJ2-3, the full variable domain reads DAGVTQSPTHLIKTRGQQVTLRCSPISGHKSVSWYQQVLGQGPQFIFQYYEKEERGRGNFPDRFSARQFPNYSSELNVNALLLGDSALYLCASSFRDRGIQDTQYFGPGTRLTVL.

The rearrangement uses TRBV28 and TRBJ1-1, with 10 bases fitting TRBD1. The CDR3 spans 14 residues. Germline V lookup: CDR1 MDHEN, CDR2 SYDVKM. With V trimmed by 6 bases and J by 5 bases, 6 bases remained unmatched. CDR3 region: CASRRDRGPTEAFF. For the CDR3, the DNA is TGTGCCAGCAGGCGTGACAGGGGGCCAACTGAAGCTTTCTTT.

The chain couples TRBV2 to TRBJ2-7, with TRBD2 matching over 10 bases. The trim removed 2 bases at V and 4 bases at J, leaving 8 bases unmatched. The CDR3 sequence is 16 residues long. Germline assignment: CDR1 SNHLY and CDR2 FYNNEI. CDR3 region: CASSESSGSPQYEQYF. The CDR3, as DNA: TGTGCCAGCAGTGAATCTAGCGGGAGTCCCCAATACGAGCAGTACTTC.

The chain carries TRBV28 and TRBJ2-3; TRBD2 agrees at 12 bases. The CDR3 is 16 amino acids. Germline-derived CDR1 and CDR2 are MDHEN and SYDVKM. V was pared by 3 bases and J by 4 bases, with 5 bases of the junction left unmatched. CDR3 sequence: CASSFSLAGGPDTQYF. CDR3 nucleotide sequence: TGTGCCAGCAGTTTCTCTCTAGCGGGGGGGCCAGATACGCAGTATTTT. The complete variable domain, with remaining parts taken from reference TRBV28 and TRBJ2-3, reads DVKVTQSSRYLVKRTGEKVFLECVQDMDHENMFWYRQDPGLGLRLIYFSYDVKMKEKGDIPEGYSVSREKKERFSLILESASTNQTSMYLCASSFSLAGGPDTQYFGPGTRLTVL.

The chain joins TRBV9 to TRBJ1-2, with D hard to call. Trimming shortened V by 0 bases and J by 2 bases, and 5 bases separated the two germline ends. Per germline, CDR1 SGDLS and CDR2 YYNGEE. CDR3 size: 13 residues. The DNA for the CDR3 is TGTGCCAGCAGCGTAGACAACAACTATGGCTACACCTTC. Protein sequence: CASSVDNNYGYTF.

On this clone itself: Its ends do not fully match the called genes, so a read error is possible. The same CDR3 can be traced to other DNA sequences in this sample. The genes are TRBV28 and TRBJ2-2; TRBD1 agrees at 7 bases. CDR3 length equals 16 residues. Germline assignment: CDR1 MDHEN and CDR2 SYDVKM. The CDR3 reads CASSFLGGRRTGELFF. The CDR3, as DNA: TGTGCCAGCAGTTTCCTAGGGGGCCGGCGCACCGGGGAACTGTTTTTT.

The V gene is TRBV11-2, the J gene TRBJ2-7; D is uncertain. Trimming cost V 0 bases and J 3 bases, with 3 bases left between them. This CDR3 is built from 12 residues. Germline CDR1 reads SGHAT; CDR2 reads FQNNGV. Here the CDR3 reads CASSLDNYEQYF. CDR3 in DNA: TGTGCCAGCAGCTTAGACAACTACGAGCAGTACTTC.

The rearrangement uses TRBV19 and TRBJ2-7, with D possibly matching TRBD1 (6 bases). Per germline, CDR1 LNHDA and CDR2 SQIVND (reference sequence). Trimming stripped 7 bases from V and 3 bases from J, with 31 bases between. The CDR3 runs to 19 residues. The CDR3 coding sequence is TGTGCCAGTACCCTCCTCGGGACAACTAGATTCCCCTTCAACTACGAGCAGTACTTC. Its protein product is CASTLLGTTRFPFNYEQYF.

The rearrangement joins TRBV13 to TRBJ2-5; 8 bases are a match to TRBD1. The CDR3 spans 15 residues. With 5 bases clipped from V and 5 bases from J, the junction kept 10 bases outside the gene matches. Germline loops: CDR1 PRHDT, CDR2 FYEKMQ (reference sequence). CDR3 DNA sequence: TGTGCCAGCAGCACCTCCGGGACAGGCGCCGAGACCCAGTACTTC. Its translation: CASSTSGTGAETQYF.

This clone occurred a few times. The CDR3: CASSLPGANYGYTF. The CDR3, as DNA: TGTGCCAGCAGTTTACCCGGAGCTAACTATGGCTACACCTTC. The chain recombines TRBV28 with TRBJ1-2; D gene uncertain. The CDR3 has 14 amino acids. Trimming shortened V by 2 bases and J by 0 bases, and 7 bases separated the two germline ends. CDR1 and CDR2 (germline): MDHEN, SYDVKM.

J is TRBJ1-6 and V is TRBV30; maybe TRBD1 (6 bases). The CDR3 covers 15 residues. The V and J ends lost 3 bases and 6 bases respectively, with 15 bases between them. Germline lookup yields CDR1 GTSNPN and CDR2 SVGIG (reference sequence). The CDR3 DNA reads TGTGCCTGGAGGGCCAGGGGACGGCTTAATTCACCCCTCCACTTT. Encoded protein: CAWRARGRLNSPLHF.

This chain joins TRBV14 and TRBJ2-5, with 10 bases lining up with TRBD2. V trimming: 3 bases; J trimming: 3 bases; junction bases outside the gene matches: 4. Germline V gene lookup returns CDR1 SGHDN and CDR2 FVKESK. There are 15 residues in the CDR3. The CDR3 bases are TGTGCCAGCAGCCACAGAAGCGGGAGGGAAGAGACCCAGTACTTC. It is translated as CASSHRSGREETQYF.

The genes are TRBV14 and TRBJ1-4; D gene unclear. CDR3 length: 15 residues. The V and J ends lost 2 bases and 2 bases respectively, with 9 bases between them. Germline CDR1 is SGHDN and CDR2 is FVKESK. CDR3 in amino acids: CASSQSSGTNEKLFF. In DNA form, the CDR3 reads TGTGCCAGCAGCCAATCCTCAGGCACTAATGAAAAACTGTTTTTT.

On this clone itself: The junction differs from germline at one of its ends, possibly a read error. The rearrangement joins TRBV28 to TRBJ2-7; D might be TRBD2 (5 bases). The germline V gene encodes CDR1 MDHEN and CDR2 SYDVKM. CDR3 size: 15 residues. In nucleotides, the CDR3 is TGTGCCAGCAGCCCCCCCCGCATCTCCGGACTGCTATACGACTTC. Protein product: CASSPPRISGLLYDF.

This clone was observed a single time. The chain joins TRBV18 to TRBJ2-3; D is possibly TRBD2 (5 bases). Trimming left V 2 bases short and J 6 bases short, with 9 bases between. Germline loops: CDR1 KGHSH, CDR2 LQKENI. The CDR3 contains 13 residues. CDR3 DNA: TGTGCCAGCTCACCAGAGGGTGGGGATACGCAGTATTTT. Translating it yields CASSPEGGDTQYF. Full variable domain (outside the CDR3, taken from reference TRBV18 and TRBJ2-3): NAGVMQNPRHLVRRRGQEARLRCSPMKGHSHVYWYRQLPEEGLKFMVYLQKENIIDESGMPKERFSAEFPKEGPSILRIQQVVRGDSAAYFCASSPEGGDTQYFGPGTRLTVL.

This clone was counted between two and nine times. The rearrangement links TRBV2 to TRBJ2-3; the match to TRBD2 covers 14 bases. V shed 3 bases and J 14 bases; nucleotides not matched to a gene: 4. CDR3 length: 13 amino acids. The germline CDR1 and CDR2 sequences are SNHLY and FYNNEI. DNA for the CDR3: TGTGCCAGCAGTGAGGGACTAGCGGGGGATGGGTATTTT. This codes for CASSEGLAGDGYF. The full variable domain, in which reference TRBV2 and TRBJ2-3 provide the parts outside the CDR3, is EPEVTQTPSHQVTQMGQEVILRCVPISNHLYFYWYRQILGQKVEFLVSFYNNEISEKSEIFDDQFSVERPDGSNFTLKIRSTKLEDSAMYFCASSEGLAGDGYFGPGTRLTVL.

This sequence joins TRBV13 and TRBJ2-3, with D possibly TRBD2 on 7 matching bases. CDR3 length: 15 amino acids. Germline loops: CDR1 PRHDT, CDR2 FYEKMQ (reference sequence). V lost 5 bases to trimming and J lost 6 bases, with 18 bases between them. CDR3 protein: CASSPGWGGLDTQYF. CDR3 in DNA: TGTGCCAGCAGCCCGGGTTGGGGGGGCCTTGATACGCAGTATTTT.

There are a few counts of this clone. This chain joins TRBV11-2 and TRBJ1-1, with D possibly matching TRBD1 (6 bases). Trimming took off 2 bases at V and 0 bases at J, with 13 bases between the two ends. The CDR3 spans 16 residues. The V gene's germline CDR1 is SGHAT and CDR2 FQNNGV. CDR3 in amino acids: CASSLRQGPMNTEAFF. The CDR3, as DNA: TGTGCCAGCAGCTTACGCCAGGGGCCAATGAACACTGAAGCTTTCTTT.

Note on this clone: An end of the junction differs from the germline gene, which may be a read error. The sample has other DNA sequences that encode this CDR3 too. This chain connects TRBV9 to TRBJ2-1, with 8 bases lining up with TRBD1. Germline CDR1 and CDR2: SGDLS and YYNGEE. This CDR3 spans 16 amino acids. CDR3 protein: CASSVDAGGYDNEQFF. CDR3 DNA sequence: TGCGCCAGCAGCGTAGACGCAGGGGGCTATGACAATGAGCAGTTCTTC.

The chain combines TRBV7-9 with TRBJ1-1, with 8 positions matching TRBD1. This CDR3 comprises 14 residues. Germline V gene data show CDR1 as SEHNR and CDR2 as FQNEAQ (reference sequence). V shed 6 bases and J 4 bases; nucleotides not matched to a gene: 7. Written as DNA, the CDR3 is TGTGCCAGCAGACCCGGACAGGGTGCCACTGAAGCTTTCTTT. The encoded protein is CASRPGQGATEAFF.

The chain couples TRBV5-6 to TRBJ2-7; the match to TRBD1 covers 7 bases. Per germline, CDR1 SGHDT and CDR2 YYEEEE. J gave up 2 bases and V 4 bases, and 6 bases lay outside the gene matches. This CDR3 has 14 amino acids. The CDR3 nucleotides are TGTGCCAGCAGCCTAAGACAGGGCCCCTACGAGCAGTACTTC. Translation gives CASSLRQGPYEQYF.

The gene calls are TRBV15 and TRBJ2-6, with a possible D match to TRBD1 (5 bases). This CDR3 spans 19 amino acids. Germline assignment: CDR1 LNHNV and CDR2 YYDKDF (reference sequence). V was trimmed by 3 bases and J by 0 bases, leaving 18 bases between them. The chain's CDR3 is CATSRLGDWGNSGANVLTF. CDR3 DNA: TGTGCCACCAGCAGGCTGGGTGATTGGGGCAACTCTGGGGCCAACGTCCTGACTTTC.

The chain uses TRBV6-5 and TRBJ2-7; TRBD2 aligns across 11 bases. Germline assignment: CDR1 MNHEY and CDR2 SVGAGI. The CDR3 consists of 16 residues. V was clipped by 4 bases and J by 2 bases; unmatched bases: 7. CDR3: CASSSFGTSGTYEQYF. As DNA, the CDR3 is TGTGCCAGCAGTTCTTTCGGGACTAGCGGAACCTACGAGCAGTACTTC.

A few counts support this clone. The rearrangement uses TRBV19 and TRBJ1-5; tentatively, D is TRBD1 (5 bases). V lost 6 bases and J lost 2, with 11 bases in between. The CDR3 consists of 14 residues. Per the germline V gene, CDR1 is LNHDA and CDR2 is SQIVND (reference sequence). The CDR3 sequence: CASRALTGNQPQHF. The CDR3, as DNA: TGTGCCAGTAGAGCCTTGACAGGCAATCAGCCCCAGCATTTT.

This chain links TRBV5-5 with TRBJ2-1, with 10 bases aligning to TRBD2. This CDR3 contains 15 residues. CDR1 is SGHKS, CDR2 YYEKEE, per germline (reference sequence). V was clipped by 4 bases and J by 2 bases; unmatched bases: 3. DNA for the CDR3: TGTGCCAGCAGCGTTACTAGCGGGACCTACAATGAGCAGTTCTTC. It translates to CASSVTSGTYNEQFF. The full variable domain, in which reference TRBV5-5 and TRBJ2-1 provide the parts outside the CDR3, is DAGVTQSPTHLIKTRGQQVTLRCSPISGHKSVSWYQQVLGQGPQFIFQYYEKEERGRGNFPDRFSARQFPNYSSELNVNALLLGDSALYLCASSVTSGTYNEQFFGPGTRLTVL.

The chain is built from TRBV19 and TRBJ1-5, with D tentatively TRBD1 (6 bases). Germline V gene lookup returns CDR1 LNHDA and CDR2 SQIVND (reference sequence). CDR3 length: 14 amino acids. V gave up 2 bases and J gave up 2 bases, with 7 bases separating them. CDR3 DNA: TGTGCCAGTAGTATACAGGGGCGCAATCAGCCCCAGCATTTT. Protein product: CASSIQGRNQPQHF.

The chain employs TRBV6-5 and TRBJ2-1, with D tentatively TRBD2 (6 bases). V was clipped by 0 bases and J by 6 bases, with 15 bases between them. Germline V lookup: CDR1 MNHEY, CDR2 SVGAGI. The CDR3 has 16 amino acids. CDR3 in amino acids: CASSYSWASEGNEQFF. The CDR3 nucleotides are TGTGCCAGCAGTTACTCGTGGGCTAGCGAGGGCAATGAGCAGTTCTTC.

V usage is TRBV21-1 and J usage is TRBJ2-7; the table's D call TRBD1 went unverified against the DNA. TRBV21-1 constitutes a pseudogene. The CDR3 covers 17 residues. In DNA, the CDR3 is TGTGCCAGCAGCAGGAGGATATTGCGGGACAGGGTCGAGGAGCAGTACTTC. It specifies CASSRRILRDRVEEQYF.

This chain connects TRBV28 to TRBJ2-3, with D tentatively TRBD1 (5 bases). Germline CDR1 and CDR2: MDHEN and SYDVKM. CDR3 size: 13 residues. The V end was cut by 6 bases, the J end by 3 bases, with 10 bases between. The CDR3 reads CASRHRITDTQYF. As DNA, the CDR3 is TGTGCCAGCAGGCACAGGATTACAGATACGCAGTATTTT.

The table lists this clone with a few counts. This specimen includes other DNA sequences encoding the same CDR3. The rearrangement links TRBV29-1 to TRBJ2-2; 11 positions match TRBD2. Germline V gene sequence: CDR1 SQVTM, CDR2 ANQGSEA. The V and J ends lost 7 bases and 1 base, in that order; junction bases with no gene match: 2. The CDR3 contains 14 residues. The CDR3 DNA is TGCAGCGCAGGGACTAGCGGGAACACCGGGGAGCTGTTTTTT. Protein: CSAGTSGNTGELFF.